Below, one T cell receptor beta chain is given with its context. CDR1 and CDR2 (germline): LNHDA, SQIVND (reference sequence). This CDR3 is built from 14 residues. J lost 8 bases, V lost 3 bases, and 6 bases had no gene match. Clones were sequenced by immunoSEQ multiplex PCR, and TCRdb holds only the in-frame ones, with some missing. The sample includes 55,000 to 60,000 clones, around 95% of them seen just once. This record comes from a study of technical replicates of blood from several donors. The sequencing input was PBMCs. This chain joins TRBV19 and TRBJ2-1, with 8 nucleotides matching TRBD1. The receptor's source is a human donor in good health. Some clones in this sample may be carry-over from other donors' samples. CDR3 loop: CASSIGQGLDEQFF. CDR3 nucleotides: TGTGCCAGTAGTATTGGACAGGGTCTGGATGAGCAGTTCTTC.